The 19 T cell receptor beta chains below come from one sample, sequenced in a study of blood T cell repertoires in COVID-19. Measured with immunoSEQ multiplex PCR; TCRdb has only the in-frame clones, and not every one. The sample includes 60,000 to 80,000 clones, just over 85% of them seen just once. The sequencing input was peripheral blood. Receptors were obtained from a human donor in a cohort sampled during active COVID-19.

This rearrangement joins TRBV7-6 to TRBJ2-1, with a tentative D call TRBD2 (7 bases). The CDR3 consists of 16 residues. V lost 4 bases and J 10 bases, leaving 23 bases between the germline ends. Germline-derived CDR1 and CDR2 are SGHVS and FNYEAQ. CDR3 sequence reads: CASSSTGGGRRGEQFF. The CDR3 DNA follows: TGTGCCAGCAGCTCGACGGGGGGCGGGAGAAGAGGGGAGCAGTTCTTC.

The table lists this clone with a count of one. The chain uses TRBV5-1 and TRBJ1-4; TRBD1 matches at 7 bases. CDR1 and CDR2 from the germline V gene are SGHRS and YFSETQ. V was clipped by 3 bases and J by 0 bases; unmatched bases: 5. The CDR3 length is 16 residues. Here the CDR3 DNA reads TGCGCCAGCAGCTCCCTCAGGGGGACAACTAATGAAAAACTGTTTTTT. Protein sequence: CASSSLRGTTNEKLFF.

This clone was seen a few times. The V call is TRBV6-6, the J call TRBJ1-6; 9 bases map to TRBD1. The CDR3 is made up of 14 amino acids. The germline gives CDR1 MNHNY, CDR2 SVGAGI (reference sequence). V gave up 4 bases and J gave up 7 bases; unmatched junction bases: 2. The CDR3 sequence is CASSFGTGNSPLHF. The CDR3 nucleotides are TGTGCCAGCAGTTTTGGGACAGGGAATTCACCCCTCCACTTT.

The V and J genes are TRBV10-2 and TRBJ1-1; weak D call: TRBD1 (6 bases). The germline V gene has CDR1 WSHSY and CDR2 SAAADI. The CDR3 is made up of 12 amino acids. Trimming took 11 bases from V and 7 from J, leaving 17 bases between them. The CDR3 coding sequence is TGCGCCGGCACCAAGGGGGGGGGTGAAGCTTTCTTT. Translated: CAGTKGGGEAFF.

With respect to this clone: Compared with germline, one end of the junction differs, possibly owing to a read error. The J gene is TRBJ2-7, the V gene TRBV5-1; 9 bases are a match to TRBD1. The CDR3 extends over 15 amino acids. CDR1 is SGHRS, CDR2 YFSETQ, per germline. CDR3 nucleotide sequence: TGCGCCAGCAGATTGGCGGGACAGGGAAAGTACGAGCAGTACTTC. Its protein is CASRLAGQGKYEQYF.

The CDR3 bases are TGTGCCAGCAGCTTATTGGCTAGCACAGATACGCAGTATTTT. Translating gives CASSLLASTDTQYF. The chain uses TRBV11-3 and TRBJ2-3; no firm D call. The CDR3 extends over 14 amino acids. The germline CDR1 and CDR2 sequences are SGHNT and YENEEA. The ends were cut back, 2 bases at V and 0 bases at J, with 6 bases in the middle.

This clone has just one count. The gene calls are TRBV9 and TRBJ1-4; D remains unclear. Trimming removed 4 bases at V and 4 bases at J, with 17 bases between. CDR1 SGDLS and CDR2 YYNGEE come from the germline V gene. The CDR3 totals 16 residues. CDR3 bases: TGTGCCAGCAGCCGAAACAGCGGAGGTAGTAATGAAAAACTGTTTTTT. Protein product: CASSRNSGGSNEKLFF.

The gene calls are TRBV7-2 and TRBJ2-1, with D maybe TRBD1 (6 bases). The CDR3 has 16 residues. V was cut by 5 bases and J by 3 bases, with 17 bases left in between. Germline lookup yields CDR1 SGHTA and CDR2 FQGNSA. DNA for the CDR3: TGTGCCAGCAGCGACGCCGGGACAAATATCTACAATGAGCAGTTCTTC. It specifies CASSDAGTNIYNEQFF.

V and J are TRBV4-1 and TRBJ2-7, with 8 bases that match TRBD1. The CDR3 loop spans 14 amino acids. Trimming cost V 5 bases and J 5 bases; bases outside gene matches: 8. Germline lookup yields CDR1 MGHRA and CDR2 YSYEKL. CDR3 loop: CASSLWTGRDEQYF. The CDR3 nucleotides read TGCGCCAGCAGCTTATGGACAGGGCGCGACGAGCAGTACTTC.

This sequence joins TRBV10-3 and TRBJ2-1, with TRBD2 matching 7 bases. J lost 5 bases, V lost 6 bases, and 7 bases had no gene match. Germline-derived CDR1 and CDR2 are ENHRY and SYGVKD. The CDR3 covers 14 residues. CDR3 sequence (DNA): TGTGCCATCAGGGCTAGCGGCGATCACAATGAGCAGTTCTTC. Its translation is CAIRASGDHNEQFF.

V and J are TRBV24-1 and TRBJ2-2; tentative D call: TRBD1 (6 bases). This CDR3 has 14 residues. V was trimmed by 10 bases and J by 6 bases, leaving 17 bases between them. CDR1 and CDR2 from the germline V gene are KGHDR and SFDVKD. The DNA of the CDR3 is TGTGCCACAAGCAGGGGTGGGAAGCCCGGGGAGCTGTTTTTT. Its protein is CATSRGGKPGELFF.

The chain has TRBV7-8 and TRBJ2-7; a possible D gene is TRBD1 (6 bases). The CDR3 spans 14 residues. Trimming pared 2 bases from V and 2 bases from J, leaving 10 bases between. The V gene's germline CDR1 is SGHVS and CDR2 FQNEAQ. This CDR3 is CASSLQGSAYEQYF. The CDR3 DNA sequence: TGTGCCAGCAGCTTACAGGGGTCAGCCTACGAGCAGTACTTC.

CDR3 region: CASSSPTSGRLDTQYF. The DNA for the CDR3 is TGTGCCAGCAGCTCGCCGACTAGCGGGAGATTGGATACGCAGTATTTT. The chain carries TRBV5-4 and TRBJ2-3; the match to TRBD2 covers 12 bases. In germline, CDR1 is SGHNT, CDR2 YYREEE (reference sequence). V lost 3 bases and J lost 6; bases outside the gene matches: 8. This CDR3 contains 16 residues.

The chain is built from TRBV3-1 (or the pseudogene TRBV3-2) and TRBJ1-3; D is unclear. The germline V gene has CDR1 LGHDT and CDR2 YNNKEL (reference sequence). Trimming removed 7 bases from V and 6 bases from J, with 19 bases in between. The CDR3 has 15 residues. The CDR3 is CASTATVRRENTIYF. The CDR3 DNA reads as TGTGCCAGCACCGCGACGGTTAGGCGGGAAAACACCATATATTTT.

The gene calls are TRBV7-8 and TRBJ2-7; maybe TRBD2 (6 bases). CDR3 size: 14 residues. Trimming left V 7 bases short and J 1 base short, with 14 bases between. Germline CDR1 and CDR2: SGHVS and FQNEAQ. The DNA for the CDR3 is TGTGCCAGCAACAACGGTCGGGGGTCCTACGAGCAGTACTTC. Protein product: CASNNGRGSYEQYF.

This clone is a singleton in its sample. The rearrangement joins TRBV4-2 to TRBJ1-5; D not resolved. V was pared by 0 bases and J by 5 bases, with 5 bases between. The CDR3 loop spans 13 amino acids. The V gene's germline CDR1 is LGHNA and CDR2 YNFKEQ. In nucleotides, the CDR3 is TGTGCCAGCAGCCAAGACGGGGATCAGCCCCAGCATTTT. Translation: CASSQDGDQPQHF.

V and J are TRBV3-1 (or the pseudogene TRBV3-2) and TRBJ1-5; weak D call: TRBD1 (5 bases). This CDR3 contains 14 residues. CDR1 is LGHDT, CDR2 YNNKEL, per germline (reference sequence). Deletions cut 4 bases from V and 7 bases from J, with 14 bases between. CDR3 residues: CASSPGSGRQPQHF. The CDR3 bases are TGTGCCAGCAGCCCTGGTTCAGGGAGGCAGCCCCAGCATTTT.

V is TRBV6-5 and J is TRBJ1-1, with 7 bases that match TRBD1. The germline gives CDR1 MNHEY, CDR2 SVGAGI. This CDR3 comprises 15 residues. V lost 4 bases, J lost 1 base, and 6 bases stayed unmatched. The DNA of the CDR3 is TGTGCCAGCAGTTCCGGGGACAGACCGAACACTGAAGCTTTCTTT. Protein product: CASSSGDRPNTEAFF.

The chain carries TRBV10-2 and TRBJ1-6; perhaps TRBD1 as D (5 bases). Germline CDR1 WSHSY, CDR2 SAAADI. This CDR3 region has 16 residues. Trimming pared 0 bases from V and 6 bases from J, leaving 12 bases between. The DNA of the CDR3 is TGCGCCAGCAGTGAGTCGGGGGGATTGAGTAATTCACCCCTCCACTTT. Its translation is CASSESGGLSNSPLHF.